A single sample gave rise to the 9 T cell receptor beta chains below, sequenced in a study of blood T cell repertoires in COVID-19. Data came from immunoSEQ multiplex PCR; TCRdb stores just in-frame clones and leaves some out. This sample yields tens of thousands of clones, of which 86% are seen a single time; under 15% belongs to the top ten. Material: peripheral blood. Source of these receptors: a human donor in a cohort sampled during active COVID-19.

This clone came up once. The V gene is TRBV7-7, the J gene TRBJ2-7, with 10 positions matching TRBD2. The CDR3 is made up of 13 amino acids. Germline CDR1 reads SSHAT; CDR2 reads FNYEAQ (reference sequence). Trimming removed 6 bases from V and 7 bases from J; junction bases left unmatched: 6. The CDR3 loop reads CASSKAGGGEQYF. The CDR3 DNA follows: TGTGCCAGCAGTAAAGCGGGAGGGGGAGAGCAGTACTTC.

This clone was seen a handful of times. V is TRBV10-2 and J is TRBJ1-6; D is perhaps TRBD1 (5 bases). Per the germline V gene, CDR1 is WSHSY and CDR2 is SAAADI. Trimming removed 6 bases at V and 8 bases at J, with 26 bases between. This CDR3 region has 18 residues. Here the CDR3 reads CASRAGIPRQPWYSPLHF. The CDR3 DNA is TGCGCCAGCAGGGCGGGAATTCCGAGACAGCCTTGGTATTCACCCCTCCACTTT.

The chain is built from TRBV2 and TRBJ2-1; 10 nucleotides agree with TRBD1. After removal of 5 bases from V and 7 bases from J, the junction contained 5 bases not matched to a gene. Germline assignment: CDR1 SNHLY and CDR2 FYNNEI. The CDR3 spans 14 residues. CDR3 protein: CASSRDRGPNEQFF. CDR3 DNA: TGTGCCAGCAGTCGGGACAGGGGACCGAATGAGCAGTTCTTC.

The chain joins TRBV6-5 to TRBJ2-7; D perhaps matches TRBD1 (5 bases). CDR1 is MNHEY and CDR2 is SVGAGI in the germline V gene. CDR3 length equals 13 residues. Trimming took off 2 bases at V and 3 bases at J, with 8 bases between the two ends. The CDR3, as DNA: TGTGCCAGCAGTTACGGTACAGGCTACGAGCAGTACTTC. This codes for CASSYGTGYEQYF.

The V and J genes are TRBV6-5 and TRBJ2-7, with 8 nucleotides matching TRBD1. The CDR3 length is 16 residues. V was pared by 0 bases and J by 3 bases, with 7 bases of the junction left unmatched. Germline-derived CDR1 and CDR2 are MNHEY and SVGAGI. This CDR3 reads CASSYSYGTGNYEQYF. The CDR3 DNA reads TGTGCCAGCAGTTACTCATACGGGACAGGAAACTACGAGCAGTACTTC.

V is TRBV7-2 and J is TRBJ2-7; 7 nucleotides line up with TRBD2. The CDR3 is 14 residues long. Germline V gene sequence: CDR1 SGHTA, CDR2 FQGNSA. The ends lost 5 bases at V and 3 bases at J; junction bases unmatched: 7. The CDR3 protein is CASSTQGGLYEQYF. The CDR3 DNA is TGTGCCAGCAGCACCCAGGGAGGGCTCTACGAGCAGTACTTC. Together with reference TRBV7-2 and TRBJ2-7, the CDR3 gives the full variable domain: GAGVSQSPSNKVTEKGKDVELRCDPISGHTALYWYRQSLGQGLEFLIYFQGNSAPDKSGLPSDRFSAERTGGSVSTLTIQRTQQEDSAVYLCASSTQGGLYEQYFGPGTRLTVT.

This chain links TRBV21-1 with TRBJ2-1; the table's TRBD2 call for D was not verified on the DNA. TRBV21-1 is reported as a pseudogene. The CDR3 contains 20 residues. The CDR3 coding sequence is TGTGCCAGCAGCAAACCGGATTGGGGGGGCGACATATCTATTCAGGGTGAGCAGTTCTTC. This sequence encodes CASSKPDWGGDISIQGEQFF.

The V call is TRBV6-5, the J call TRBJ1-4, with 7 positions matching TRBD1. The CDR3 loop spans 15 amino acids. CDR1 and CDR2 (germline): MNHEY, SVGAGI. The J segment lost 0 bases and the V segment lost 5 bases, leaving 3 bases of the junction unmatched. CDR3 sequence: CASSKTGATNEKLFF. In nucleotides, the CDR3 is TGTGCCAGCAGTAAAACAGGGGCAACTAATGAAAAACTGTTTTTT.

In nucleotides, the CDR3 is TGTGCCAGCAGCTTCACTAGCGGCACAGATACGCAGTATTTT. This codes for CASSFTSGTDTQYF. The chain carries TRBV11-1 and TRBJ2-3; TRBD2 matches at 7 bases. Per the germline V gene, CDR1 is SGHAT and CDR2 is FQDESV (reference sequence). The CDR3 totals 14 residues. V dropped 3 bases and J dropped 1; count of bases not matched to a gene: 1.